This TCR beta chain was identified in a study of T-cell memory formation after mild COVID-19 (dated by TCRdb to about 2021). Background for the entire study: Most TCR sequence clusters were specific to one of the two donors. T-cell clones expanding and contracting after mild COVID-19 in two donors were tracked by longitudinal TCRalpha and TCRbeta repertoire sequencing. Two young, previously healthy adult volunteers, one female and one male, were included in the cohort.

The instrument was an Illumina NovaSeq 6000. Using 5'RACE with constant-segment primers, TCRalpha and TCRbeta cDNA libraries were constructed, with sample barcodes and unique molecular identifiers added in the process. RNA was extracted from every sample with Trizol reagent. Amplification of the libraries took two PCR steps, and the second step added a second sample barcode plus Illumina TruSeq adapters. Libraries were sequenced on an Illumina NovaSeq with 2 x 150 bp paired-end reads. From the authors' description of their analysis: Demultiplexing of reads and collapsing into UMI-guided consensus sequences were performed with migec v1.2.7. Using mixcr v2.1.11, UMI consensuses were aligned to TRA and TRB V and J templates and then assembled into clonotypes. Clonotypes were classified as expanded or contracted when called significant by both edgeR and NoisET, with noise models trained on biological replicates. edgeR calls used a false discovery rate-adjusted p below 0.01 and a log2 fold-change threshold of 1. PCA with hierarchical clustering of max-normalized trajectories of the 1000 most abundant clonotypes was used as exploratory dynamics analysis. The CD4 or CD8 phenotype of responding clones was assigned using the separately sequenced CD4+ and CD8+ repertoires. TCRdb reanalyzed the raw reads on its own, using fastp at Q25 for trimming and MiXCR for clone calling, and kept in-frame beta chains. Each entry is one CDR3 protein sequence, shown with its most common DNA and genes. TCRdb, rather than the study authors, made the V and J calls. Across this sample there are over 95,000 distinct CDR3 sequences, with 22% seen only once. Jointly, the top ten make up roughly 37% of the sample.

Ficoll-Paque density gradient centrifugation was used to isolate PBMCs. This clonotype was detected only a few times. Its antigen has not been determined. No base quality values were provided; no much bigger clone lies one nucleotide off. Broader findings and caveats from the paper: Contracting CD4+ clones were located mainly in the CM and EM memory subsets, whereas CD8+ clones were found to be enriched in EMRA. SARS-CoV-2 specificity of the second-wave clones peaking on day 37 was not confirmed. The study covered only a couple of mild cases, and larger cohorts including severe cases with pre-infection samples were considered necessary. Balanced CD4/CD8 phenotypes were observed for clones contracting from day 15 to 85, whereas a bias towards CD4+ was observed for a second wave of clones expanding from day 15 to 37. Some responding clones were found in pre-infection memory, which suggests that pre-existing cross-reactive memory T cells took part in the SARS-CoV-2 response.

Via the germline V gene (reference sequence), CDR1 is DFQATT and CDR2 SNEGSKA. There are 14 amino acids in the CDR3, from cysteine to phenylalanine inclusive. Only the CDR3 portion is preserved as DNA: 42 bases, with reading frame beginning at the first base. The germline V end is reduced by 4 bases and the J end by 2 bases; junction bases left unmatched: 8. The sample was PBMCs or a T cell subset sorted from them (not recorded which). This chain is built from TRBV20-1 and TRBJ2-7; 7 central bases correspond to TRBD2. This sequence was found in a man aged 18 to 35 who had mild COVID-19 (a few samples of this study predate the infection). The sample titles of this study are shuffled in the database, so cell type and time point are left out; the donor was told from shared clones. The encoded CDR3 is CSATLSGLAYEQYF. The DNA reads as follows: TGCAGTGCTACCTTGAGCGGACTAGCCTACGAGCAGTACTTC.